These 8 T cell receptor beta chains share one sample of origin, sequenced in a study of blood T cell repertoires in COVID-19 (dated by TCRdb to 2020 to 2021). Library preparation employed the immunoSEQ multiplex PCR assay. TCRdb took over this immuneACCESS table, retaining in-frame rearrangements with V and J assigned. Such tables are incomplete; in checked studies, under half of the missing clones stem from an unresolved V gene, and the remainder is unexplained. This sample lists 130,000 or so clones; about four fifths were detected once. Of the sample, about 20% is held by the ten largest clones. Material for sequencing was PBMCs or T cells enriched from blood (not recorded which). These receptors originate from a man aged 30 to 39 who had recovered from COVID-19.

The genes are TRBV12-3 or TRBV12-4 and TRBJ2-1, with D unclear. CDR3 length: 13 residues. Trimming took off 3 bases at V and 4 bases at J, with 7 bases between the two ends. CDR3 bases: TGTGCCAGCAGTTTTTTCCGTTACAATGAGCAGTTCTTC. This codes for CASSFFRYNEQFF.

The chain has TRBV9 and TRBJ2-1; D ambiguous. Germline V gives CDR1 SGDLS, CDR2 YYNGEE. The CDR3 consists of 12 residues. The V end lost 0 bases, the J end lost 7 bases, and 5 bases lay between the germline ends. This CDR3 is CASSVEENEQFF. CDR3 sequence (DNA): TGTGCCAGCAGCGTAGAGGAGAATGAGCAGTTCTTC.

The chain carries TRBV29-1 and TRBJ2-7; D might be TRBD2 (6 bases). The CDR3 covers 20 residues. Trimming cost V 4 bases and J 3 bases, with 34 bases left between them. The germline CDR1 and CDR2 sequences are SQVTM and ANQGSEA. CDR3 in amino acids: CSVVMLAVPAQGEVIYEQYF. Here the CDR3 DNA reads TGCAGCGTTGTAATGTTAGCGGTTCCCGCGCAGGGAGAGGTGATCTACGAGCAGTACTTC.

The chain employs TRBV5-4 and TRBJ2-1; TRBD1 matches at 11 bases. Trimming cost V 4 bases and J 7 bases; bases outside gene matches: 10. The CDR3 runs to 16 residues. In germline, CDR1 is SGHNT, CDR2 YYREEE (reference sequence). Here the CDR3 reads CASSPGGQGVENEQFF. The CDR3 DNA follows: TGTGCCAGCAGCCCTGGGGGACAGGGGGTGGAGAATGAGCAGTTCTTC. Drawing the rest from reference TRBV5-4 and TRBJ2-1, the complete variable domain is ETGVTQSPTHLIKTRGQQVTLRCSSQSGHNTVSWYQQALGQGPQFIFQYYREEENGRGNFPPRFSGLQFPNYSSELNVNALELDDSALYLCASSPGGQGVENEQFFGPGTRLTVL.

V gene TRBV27 combines with J gene TRBJ1-2, with TRBD1 identical over 8 bases. With 5 bases clipped from V and 5 bases from J, the junction kept 4 bases outside the gene matches. The germline gives CDR1 MNHEY, CDR2 SMNVEV (reference sequence). CDR3 length: 13 amino acids. The CDR3 DNA reads TGTGCCAGCAGTGAGACAGGGGTATATGGCTACACCTTC. It is translated as CASSETGVYGYTF.

The chain couples TRBV6-5 to TRBJ2-2, with D perhaps matching TRBD2 (5 bases). Germline V gene lookup returns CDR1 MNHEY and CDR2 SVGAGI. The length of the CDR3 is 16 residues. Trimming took 0 bases from V and 2 from J, leaving 10 bases between them. CDR3 bases: TGTGCCAGCAGTTACTCAGGGAGACGCAACACCGGGGAGCTGTTTTTT. It is translated as CASSYSGRRNTGELFF.

A few counts support this clone. This chain connects TRBV7-6 to TRBJ2-1, with D possibly being TRBD2 (6 bases). The CDR3 covers 13 residues. V was trimmed by 1 base and J by 8 bases, leaving 9 bases between them. Per the germline V gene, CDR1 is SGHVS and CDR2 is FNYEAQ. CDR3 sequence: CASSLGWGDEQFF. In DNA form, the CDR3 reads TGTGCCAGCAGCTTAGGTTGGGGGGATGAGCAGTTCTTC.

The V and J genes are TRBV6-5 and TRBJ2-1, with 7 bases identical to TRBD2. Per the germline V gene, CDR1 is MNHEY and CDR2 is SVGAGI. Losses at the gene ends were 5 bases for V and 10 bases for J; bases not matched to a gene: 8. This CDR3 has 13 amino acids. The CDR3 here is CASSRDYSSEQFF. Written as DNA, the CDR3 is TGTGCCAGCAGTCGGGACTACTCCTCCGAGCAGTTCTTC.